The 26 T cell receptor beta chains below were found in one sample sequenced in a study of T cell changes during pregnancy in multiple sclerosis. Clones were sequenced by immunoSEQ multiplex PCR, and TCRdb holds only the in-frame ones, with some missing. The sample has around 40,000 clones; just over 90% are singletons. Source: CD4+ T cells from peripheral blood mononuclear cells, taken in the third trimester of pregnancy. The receptors shown here come from a female donor with multiple sclerosis, enrolled in a pregnancy study.

The chain joins TRBV10-1 to TRBJ2-3; 8 bases match TRBD2. The CDR3 contains 16 residues. V shed 3 bases, J shed 4 bases, and the junction held 9 bases outside the gene matches. Germline CDR1 is WNHNN and CDR2 is SYGVQD (reference sequence). Written as DNA, the CDR3 is TGCGCCAGCAGTGACCCGGCGGGGGGAGGATCAGATACGCAGTATTTT. Translated, it gives CASSDPAGGGSDTQYF.

The chain employs TRBV12-5 and TRBJ1-5; possible D gene TRBD1, 5 bases. Trimming cost V 8 bases and J 0 bases, with 11 bases left between them. The CDR3 length is 14 residues. Germline V gives CDR1 LGHNT, CDR2 FRNRAP. CDR3 loop: CASTTGDSNQPQHF. The CDR3 bases are TGTGCTAGTACAACAGGAGATAGCAATCAGCCCCAGCATTTT.

This chain connects TRBV2 to TRBJ1-4; 8 bases match TRBD1. V lost 5 bases to trimming and J lost 4 bases; unmatched junction nucleotides: 9. Per the germline V gene, CDR1 is SNHLY and CDR2 is FYNNEI. CDR3 length: 16 residues. DNA for the CDR3: TGTGCCAGCAGTCACCAGGACAGGGCTGGTAATGAAAAACTGTTTTTT. Protein product: CASSHQDRAGNEKLFF.

The chain carries TRBV6-6 and TRBJ2-5; 9 bases are a match to TRBD1. The V and J ends lost 1 base and 5 bases, in that order; junction bases with no gene match: 2. CDR3 length equals 14 residues. The germline V gene encodes CDR1 MNHNY and CDR2 SVGAGI (reference sequence). In DNA, the CDR3 is TGTGCCAGCAGTTACTTAGGACAGGGGGAGACCCAGTACTTC. This gives the protein CASSYLGQGETQYF.

V usage is TRBV2 and J usage is TRBJ1-2; 11 nucleotides match TRBD1. V was clipped by 6 bases and J by 2 bases; unmatched bases: 5. Looked up from germline, CDR1 is SNHLY and CDR2 is FYNNEI. The CDR3 spans 15 residues. The CDR3: CASRVGQGENYGYTF. CDR3 bases: TGTGCCAGCAGGGTGGGACAGGGGGAAAACTATGGCTACACCTTC.

This rearrangement joins TRBV6-1 to TRBJ2-7; 12 bases are shared with TRBD2. Looked up from germline, CDR1 is MNHNS and CDR2 is SASEGT. The CDR3 has 13 residues. J gave up 7 bases and V 6 bases, and 4 bases lay outside the gene matches. This CDR3 is CASSASGREEQYF. CDR3 coding DNA: TGTGCCAGCAGCGCTAGCGGGAGGGAAGAGCAGTACTTC.

Here the CDR3 reads CASLGGSKANYGYTF. CDR3 bases: TGTGCCAGCCTGGGGGGTTCGAAGGCCAACTATGGCTACACCTTC. This chain uses TRBV28 with TRBJ1-2; TRBD1 is a possible D gene (5 bases). Trimming pared 8 bases from V and 2 bases from J, leaving 18 bases between. CDR3 length: 15 residues. Germline assignment: CDR1 MDHEN and CDR2 SYDVKM.

This clone was counted a single time. This chain uses TRBV10-1 with TRBJ2-2, with TRBD1 matching over 10 bases. CDR3 length equals 16 residues. The V gene end was trimmed by 4 bases and the J gene end by 5 bases; junction bases not matched to a gene: 7. From germline, CDR1 is WNHNN and CDR2 SYGVQD (reference sequence). The CDR3 sequence is CASSVVGTGDTGELFF. The DNA for the CDR3 is TGCGCCAGCAGTGTCGTCGGGACAGGGGATACCGGGGAGCTGTTTTTT.

The gene calls are TRBV6-1 and TRBJ1-5, with a weak D call TRBD1 (6 bases). CDR3 length: 15 residues. The V gene lost 5 bases and the J gene lost 2 bases, with 13 bases spanning the gap. Germline V gene sequence: CDR1 MNHNS, CDR2 SASEGT. The CDR3 loop is CASSLGARGNQPQHF. CDR3 DNA sequence: TGTGCCAGCAGTCTGGGGGCGCGGGGCAATCAGCCCCAGCATTTT.

The chain is built from TRBV6-1 and TRBJ2-5; possible D gene TRBD1, 6 bases. CDR1 is MNHNS, CDR2 SASEGT, per germline. The CDR3 extends over 15 amino acids. The ends were cut back, 1 base at V and 3 bases at J, with 12 bases in the middle. The DNA for the CDR3 is TGTGCCAGCAGTGAAGGCGCTGGGGGCAAAGAGACCCAGTACTTC. This codes for CASSEGAGGKETQYF.

The chain employs TRBV11-3 and TRBJ2-1; TRBD2 is a possible D gene (6 bases). Germline V gives CDR1 SGHNT, CDR2 YENEEA. The CDR3 runs to 14 residues. V lost 4 bases and J lost 4, with 11 bases in between. The CDR3 DNA follows: TGTGCCAGCAGCTCGGGACTGGCTTACAATGAGCAGTTCTTC. It codes for CASSSGLAYNEQFF.

The chain carries TRBV5-1 and TRBJ2-6; D is perhaps TRBD2 (6 bases). Per germline, CDR1 SGHRS and CDR2 YFSETQ. The CDR3 is made up of 21 amino acids. V was pared by 2 bases and J by 1 base, with 25 bases between. The CDR3 loop reads CASSFLTTGVSKSSGANVLTF. Written as DNA, the CDR3 is TGCGCCAGCAGCTTCCTCACCACGGGAGTGAGTAAGAGTTCTGGGGCCAACGTCCTGACTTTC.

V gene TRBV15 combines with J gene TRBJ2-1; 10 bases map to TRBD2. Germline V gene data show CDR1 as LNHNV and CDR2 as YYDKDF (reference sequence). The CDR3 runs 14 residues. Unmatched junction bases numbered 7, after V lost 4 bases and J lost 10 bases. CDR3 sequence (DNA): TGTGCCACCAGCACCGAGCGGGAGGGCCGGGAGCAGTTCTTC. It yields the protein CATSTEREGREQFF. Complete variable domain (other parts from reference TRBV15 and TRBJ2-1): DAMVIQNPRYQVTQFGKPVTLSCSQTLNHNVMYWYQQKSSQAPKLLFHYYDKDFNNEADTPDNFQSRRPNTSFCFLDIRSPGLGDTAMYLCATSTEREGREQFFGPGTRLTVL.

This clone appeared a single time. The rearrangement links TRBV7-2 to TRBJ1-2, with TRBD1 as a possible D gene (6 bases). Germline CDR1 and CDR2: SGHTA and FQGNSA. Trimming took off 1 base at V and 2 bases at J, with 11 bases between the two ends. The CDR3 extends over 15 amino acids. The CDR3 is CASSLGPGANYGYTF. Here the CDR3 DNA reads TGTGCCAGCAGCTTAGGTCCAGGGGCGAACTATGGCTACACCTTC.

This sequence joins TRBV5-1 and TRBJ2-1; 12 bases are shared with TRBD2. CDR1 is SGHRS, CDR2 YFSETQ, per germline. The CDR3 runs to 17 residues. The trim removed 7 bases at V and 3 bases at J, leaving 11 bases unmatched. This CDR3 is CASALGPSGRVYNEQFF. The CDR3 coding sequence is TGCGCCAGCGCCTTGGGGCCTAGCGGGAGGGTCTACAATGAGCAGTTCTTC.

The chain employs TRBV10-3 and TRBJ1-5; D ambiguous. Trimming removed 6 bases from V and 3 bases from J, with 9 bases in between. Per germline, CDR1 ENHRY and CDR2 SYGVKD. This CDR3 has 13 amino acids. In DNA, the CDR3 is TGTGCCATCAGCGACCGGGACAATCAGCCCCAGCATTTT. Translated, it gives CAISDRDNQPQHF.

This clone occurred a few times. This sequence joins TRBV5-1 and TRBJ1-1, with D tentatively TRBD1 (5 bases). The V gene lost 0 bases and the J gene lost 1 base, with 16 bases spanning the gap. The CDR3 spans 17 residues. CDR1 and CDR2 from the germline V gene are SGHRS and YFSETQ. CDR3 nucleotide sequence: TGCGCCAGCAGCTTGGTTCCCCAGGGCAGTTGGAACACTGAAGCTTTCTTT. This translates into CASSLVPQGSWNTEAFF.

V usage is TRBV28 and J usage is TRBJ1-2; 8 nucleotides match TRBD1. V was clipped by 5 bases and J by 6 bases; unmatched bases: 17. The CDR3 is 17 amino acids. Germline V gene data show CDR1 as MDHEN and CDR2 as SYDVKM. In nucleotides, the CDR3 is TGTGCCAGCAGTCCTAGCCAGCACAGGGGGAGGGATAATGGCTACACCTTC. This encodes CASSPSQHRGRDNGYTF.

CDR3 in DNA: TGTGCCAGCAGTTACACCCTAGCGGGAGGAACAGATACGCAGTATTTT. Translated, it gives CASSYTLAGGTDTQYF. The rearrangement uses TRBV27 and TRBJ2-3, with TRBD2 matching 11 bases. The J segment lost 3 bases and the V segment lost 4 bases, leaving 6 bases of the junction unmatched. This CDR3 spans 16 amino acids. The germline CDR1 and CDR2 sequences are MNHEY and SMNVEV (reference sequence).

The chain is built from TRBV19 and TRBJ1-3; TRBD1 aligns across 9 bases. CDR1 is LNHDA and CDR2 is SQIVND in the germline V gene (reference sequence). The V gene end was trimmed by 3 bases and the J gene end by 0 bases; junction bases not matched to a gene: 3. The CDR3 is 16 residues long. In nucleotides, the CDR3 is TGTGCCAGTAGTATGGACAGGGGTCTCTCTGGAAACACCATATATTTT. It translates to CASSMDRGLSGNTIYF.

The rearrangement uses TRBV19 and TRBJ1-5, with TRBD1 matching 7 bases. This CDR3 is built from 15 residues. Germline trimming cut 6 bases from V and 6 bases from J; bases unmatched to any gene: 11. Germline CDR1 reads LNHDA; CDR2 reads SQIVND (reference sequence). For the CDR3, the DNA is TGTGCCAGTAGCAACGACAGGGTTGTCTCTCAGCCCCAGCATTTT. Translating it yields CASSNDRVVSQPQHF.

The rearrangement uses TRBV29-1 and TRBJ2-7, with TRBD2 identical over 8 bases. CDR1 is SQVTM, CDR2 ANQGSEA, per germline. V lost 6 bases to trimming and J lost 6 bases; unmatched junction nucleotides: 7. The CDR3 is made up of 12 amino acids. The CDR3 DNA sequence: TGCAGCGTCGGGACTAGTGGCTCCGAGCAGTACTTC. Translation: CSVGTSGSEQYF.

This chain connects TRBV19 to TRBJ2-1, with unresolved D. V dropped 4 bases and J dropped 9 bases, with 13 bases sitting between them. The CDR3 consists of 13 residues. From germline, CDR1 is LNHDA and CDR2 SQIVND (reference sequence). CDR3 amino acids: CASSNAAWSEQFF. In DNA form, the CDR3 reads TGTGCCAGTAGTAACGCCGCGTGGAGTGAGCAGTTCTTC.

This chain uses TRBV7-9 with TRBJ1-2; no definite D call. Trimming removed 1 base at V and 2 bases at J, with 8 bases between. CDR3 length: 14 amino acids. The V gene's germline CDR1 is SEHNR and CDR2 FQNEAQ (reference sequence). CDR3 bases: TGTGCCAGCAGCTTAGTATCGGTGAACTATGGCTACACCTTC. Translating it yields CASSLVSVNYGYTF.

This rearrangement joins TRBV2 to TRBJ2-7; D is uncertain. The ends were cut back, 2 bases at V and 2 bases at J, with 4 bases in the middle. The germline V gene has CDR1 SNHLY and CDR2 FYNNEI. CDR3 length equals 12 residues. The CDR3 is CASSENTYEQYF. The DNA for the CDR3 is TGTGCCAGCAGTGAAAACACCTACGAGCAGTACTTC.

The rearrangement links TRBV19 to TRBJ1-2, with D perhaps matching TRBD1 (5 bases). Germline-derived CDR1 and CDR2 are LNHDA and SQIVND (reference sequence). Trimming took 6 bases from V and 4 from J, leaving 18 bases between them. The CDR3 spans 15 residues. CDR3 amino acids: CASSTGGRQSYGYTF. CDR3 coding DNA: TGTGCCAGTAGCACCGGCGGAAGACAGAGCTATGGCTACACCTTC.